These 28 T cell receptor beta chains were all obtained from the same sample, sequenced in a study. TCRdb analysed the RT-PCR reads with MiXCR anew, one entry per CDR3 protein. The repertoire has almost 700,000 distinct CDR3 sequences, 12% to 15% of them found once; the top ten carry roughly 4%. Input material: memory CD4+ T cells from blood. The receptor set was obtained from a female donor in good health, serving as a healthy control.

The table lists this clonotype with a few counts. The CDR3 DNA is TGTGCCAGCAGTAACGGACAGAACGCGAACACCGGGGAGCTGTTTTTT. It yields the protein CASSNGQNANTGELFF. The chain links TRBV6-1 to TRBJ2-2; maybe TRBD1 (6 bases). This CDR3 spans 16 amino acids. The V gene's germline CDR1 is MNHNS and CDR2 SASEGT. V gave up 5 bases and J gave up 0 bases, with 13 bases separating them.

V is TRBV7-8 and J is TRBJ2-1, with 9 bases identical to TRBD2. Germline CDR1 is SGHVS and CDR2 is FQNEAQ. This CDR3 contains 18 residues. The J segment lost 4 bases and the V segment lost 3 bases, leaving 13 bases of the junction unmatched. This chain's CDR3 is CASSFTGLASGTYNEQFF. The CDR3 nucleotides are TGTGCCAGCAGCTTTACGGGTTTGGCTAGCGGGACATACAATGAGCAGTTCTTC.

This chain links TRBV5-1 with TRBJ2-5; 8 positions agree with TRBD1. CDR1 and CDR2 from the germline V gene are SGHRS and YFSETQ. Losses at the gene ends were 4 bases for V and 2 bases for J; bases not matched to a gene: 7. CDR3 size: 15 residues. CDR3 loop: CASSPQGTGQETQYF. CDR3 DNA sequence: TGCGCCAGCAGCCCCCAGGGGACAGGACAAGAGACCCAGTACTTC.

This clonotype has only a few counts. The chain combines TRBV6-2 or TRBV6-3 with TRBJ2-1; either TRBD1 or TRBD2 may supply D (5 bases each). The V and J ends lost 5 bases and 9 bases respectively, with 14 bases between them. Germline V gene sequence: CDR1 MNHEY, CDR2 SVGEGT. This CDR3 is 13 amino acids long. The CDR3 bases are TGTGCCAGCAGTGGGGCCCGGGGCGGTGAGCAGTTCTTC. Encoded protein: CASSGARGGEQFF.

J is TRBJ1-2 and V is TRBV7-2; the D gene is possibly TRBD1 (5 bases). This CDR3 region has 15 residues. Per germline, CDR1 SGHTA and CDR2 FQGNSA. V lost 10 bases and J lost 0, with 18 bases in between. As DNA, the CDR3 is TGTGCCACACGGAGGGGAAGGAGTTCTAACTATGGCTACACCTTC. Amino acids: CATRRGRSSNYGYTF.

This clonotype occurred many times. The V and J genes are TRBV6-8 and TRBJ1-1; no firm D call. In germline, CDR1 is MNHGY, CDR2 SAAAGT. CDR3 length: 15 residues. V was cut by 5 bases and J by 0 bases, with 13 bases left in between. The chain's CDR3 is CASSDGCDMNTEAFF. Written as DNA, the CDR3 is TGTGCCAGCAGTGATGGATGCGACATGAACACTGAAGCTTTCTTT.

The chain is built from TRBV20-1 and TRBJ2-1; 8 bases are a match to TRBD2. From germline, CDR1 is DFQATT and CDR2 SNEGSKA (reference sequence). With 6 bases clipped from V and 1 base from J, the junction kept 8 bases outside the gene matches. The CDR3 is 15 residues long. The CDR3 sequence is CSAPSSGKSYNEQFF. The CDR3 region has the DNA TGCAGTGCACCGAGTAGCGGGAAATCCTACAATGAGCAGTTCTTC.

There are a few counts of this clonotype. V gene TRBV28 combines with J gene TRBJ1-4; D ambiguous. Per the germline V gene, CDR1 is MDHEN and CDR2 is SYDVKM. The V end was cut by 5 bases, the J end by 5 bases, with 18 bases between. The CDR3 has 16 residues. The CDR3 loop reads CASSPMLGRQNEKLFF. CDR3 nucleotides: TGTGCCAGCAGTCCCATGTTGGGGAGACAAAATGAAAAACTGTTTTTT.

The V gene is TRBV6-6, the J gene TRBJ1-3; possibly TRBD1 for D (6 bases). Germline V CDR1 and CDR2: MNHNY, SVGAGI (reference sequence). The CDR3 loop spans 16 amino acids. V lost 3 bases to trimming and J lost 0 bases, with 12 bases between them. CDR3 residues: CASSYQGPSSGNTIYF. The CDR3 nucleotides read TGTGCCAGCAGTTATCAGGGGCCCAGCTCTGGAAACACCATATATTTT.

This clonotype has only a few counts. For the CDR3, the DNA is TGTGCCAGCTCACCCCAACTTACCGGGGCAGATACGCAGTATTTT. Translated, it gives CASSPQLTGADTQYF. V usage is TRBV18 and J usage is TRBJ2-3, with a tentative D call TRBD2 (5 bases). The CDR3 consists of 15 residues. With 3 bases removed from V and 4 bases from J, the gap between germline ends came to 14 bases. Germline assignment: CDR1 KGHSH and CDR2 LQKENI.

The CDR3 nucleotides read TGTGCCAGCAGTTACTACGGGACTAGCGGGTCTAACTACGAGCAGTACTTC. It translates to CASSYYGTSGSNYEQYF. The chain uses TRBV6-5 and TRBJ2-7; 12 nucleotides match TRBD2. Germline values: CDR1 MNHEY, CDR2 SVGAGI. V trimming: 1 base; J trimming: 3 bases; junction bases outside the gene matches: 7. This CDR3 has 17 residues.

With regard to this clonotype: A single base separates this from a much larger clone, so it may be a read error. This chain uses TRBV12-3 or TRBV12-4 with TRBJ2-1; D gene unclear. The end of the DNA fits TRBJ2-5 better, so the J call may be wrong. The CDR3 loop spans 14 amino acids. The CDR3 DNA reads TGTGCCAGCAGTTTAAGCCTCAAACAAGAGACCCAGTACTTC. This encodes CASSLSLKQETQYF.

The table lists this clonotype with many counts. The V call is TRBV5-1, the J call TRBJ2-5; D is undetermined. The germline gives CDR1 SGHRS, CDR2 YFSETQ. V was cut by 4 bases and J by 4 bases, with 8 bases left in between. The length of the CDR3 is 12 residues. Here the CDR3 reads CASSLTTETQYF. In DNA form, the CDR3 reads TGCGCCAGCAGCCTGACGACAGAGACCCAGTACTTC.

This clonotype was detected a few times. The V gene is TRBV7-8, the J gene TRBJ2-2; D is unresolved. The ends were cut back, 1 base at V and 6 bases at J, with 6 bases in the middle. The CDR3 is 13 residues long. Germline V gene data show CDR1 as SGHVS and CDR2 as FQNEAQ. CDR3 sequence reads: CASSLVSPGELFF. The CDR3 coding sequence is TGTGCCAGCAGCTTAGTATCTCCCGGGGAGCTGTTTTTT.

As to this clonotype: This may come from a read error, since a much larger clone is one base off. The chain links TRBV7-2 to TRBJ2-1; D call uncertain. The CDR3 spans 14 residues. CDR1 is SGHTA and CDR2 is FQGNSA in the germline V gene. This chain's CDR3 is CASSLARLANEHFF. The CDR3 coding sequence is TGTGCCAGCAGCTTAGCACGGCTGGCCAATGAGCATTTCTTC.

This clonotype was picked up one time. DNA for the CDR3: TGTGCCAGCAGATCGACCTGGGGGACTGAAGCTTTCTTT. It is translated as CASRSTWGTEAFF. This chain links TRBV28 with TRBJ1-1; TRBD1 is a possible D gene (5 bases). The CDR3 length is 13 residues. Trimming took 6 bases from V and 5 from J, leaving 13 bases between them. CDR1 and CDR2 from the germline V gene are MDHEN and SYDVKM. Using reference TRBV28 and TRBJ1-1 for the parts outside the CDR3, the full variable domain is DVKVTQSSRYLVKRTGEKVFLECVQDMDHENMFWYRQDPGLGLRLIYFSYDVKMKEKGDIPEGYSVSREKKERFSLILESASTNQTSMYLCASRSTWGTEAFFGQGTRLTVV.

This clonotype was seen more than once but under ten times. The rearrangement joins TRBV30 to TRBJ2-1; 7 nucleotides align to TRBD2. The CDR3 has 12 residues. CDR1 and CDR2 from the germline V gene are GTSNPN and SVGIG (reference sequence). J lost 11 bases, V lost 3 bases, and 7 bases had no gene match. The DNA for the CDR3 is TGTGCCTGGAGCGAAACTAGCGCCCAGCAGTTCTTC. Protein: CAWSETSAQQFF.

As concerns this clonotype: One end of the junction does not line up with germline, which may come from a read error. The chain combines TRBV9 with TRBJ2-1, with 8 bases that match TRBD1. CDR1 is SGDLS, CDR2 YYNGEE, per germline. This CDR3 comprises 17 residues. Written as DNA, the CDR3 is TGTGCAAGCAGCGCCGACCCAGGGGGCATGTCGTACAATGAGCAGTTCTTC. It translates to CASSADPGGMSYNEQFF.

The V call is TRBV5-1, the J call TRBJ2-1; the D gene is possibly TRBD1 (6 bases). The CDR3 length is 15 residues. From germline, CDR1 is SGHRS and CDR2 YFSETQ. Between the trimmed V and J ends, which lost 4 bases and 1 base, there was a span of 12 bases. CDR3 bases: TGCGCCAGCAGCGCCGGGACACCTTCCTACAATGAGCAGTTCTTC. This translates into CASSAGTPSYNEQFF.

This clonotype was seen at least ten times. The CDR3 loop reads CASSGHWAGELFF. The CDR3 DNA sequence: TGTGCCAGCAGCGGACATTGGGCCGGGGAGCTGTTTTTT. V gene TRBV6-2 or TRBV6-3 combines with J gene TRBJ2-2, with a possible D match to TRBD1 (5 bases). Germline V gene data show CDR1 as MNHEY and CDR2 as SVGEGT. The CDR3 has 13 residues. V was trimmed by 6 bases and J by 6 bases, leaving 11 bases between them.

The sample holds a few counts of this clonotype. The CDR3 loop is CASSPDRVGAETQYF. CDR3 nucleotide sequence: TGTGCCAGCAGTCCGGACAGGGTCGGGGCAGAGACCCAGTACTTC. The V and J genes are TRBV6-5 and TRBJ2-5, with 8 bases matching TRBD1. With 5 bases clipped from V and 4 bases from J, the junction kept 9 bases outside the gene matches. The germline gives CDR1 MNHEY, CDR2 SVGAGI. The CDR3 contains 15 residues.

This clonotype was counted ten times or more. The chain recombines TRBV5-1 with TRBJ2-1; the D gene is possibly TRBD2 (6 bases). Germline assignment: CDR1 SGHRS and CDR2 YFSETQ. The CDR3 covers 13 residues. Between the trimmed V and J ends, which lost 7 bases and 8 bases, there was a span of 16 bases. The CDR3 is CASGSGSGDEQFF. The CDR3 DNA reads as TGCGCCAGCGGCAGCGGGTCAGGCGATGAGCAGTTCTTC.

This clonotype was seen many times. The chain carries TRBV29-1 and TRBJ1-1; 7 positions match TRBD1. Unmatched junction bases numbered 12, after V lost 6 bases and J lost 5 bases. The CDR3 has 14 amino acids. Per germline, CDR1 SQVTM and CDR2 ANQGSEA. CDR3 amino acids: CSVVIRGRRTEAFF. The CDR3 DNA sequence: TGCAGCGTGGTCATAAGGGGGCGCAGGACTGAAGCTTTCTTT.

This clonotype was detected ten times or more. The chain joins TRBV6-5 to TRBJ1-3, with no clear D. V lost 5 bases, J lost 0 bases, and 5 bases lay in between. The CDR3 is 13 amino acids. CDR1 is MNHEY, CDR2 SVGAGI, per germline. The CDR3 DNA follows: TGTGCCAGCAGTGTAATCTCTGGAAACACCATATATTTT. Protein sequence: CASSVISGNTIYF.

The V call is TRBV11-1, the J call TRBJ2-1; 12 bases are shared with TRBD2. Per germline, CDR1 SGHAT and CDR2 FQDESV (reference sequence). V was pared by 1 base and J by 9 bases, with 4 bases of the junction left unmatched. The CDR3 has 15 residues. The CDR3 sequence is CASSLVPSGRVEQFF. The CDR3 DNA sequence: TGTGCCAGCAGCTTAGTTCCTAGCGGGAGGGTTGAGCAGTTCTTC.

This sequence joins TRBV30 and TRBJ2-5; D unresolved. Trimming took off 2 bases at V and 5 bases at J, with 6 bases between the two ends. The germline V gene encodes CDR1 GTSNPN and CDR2 SVGIG (reference sequence). The CDR3 has 11 residues. The CDR3 nucleotides read TGTGCCTGGAGTAAGATTGAGACCCAGTACTTC. Translated, it gives CAWSKIETQYF.

This clonotype was detected ten times or more. This chain links TRBV18 with TRBJ2-7; TRBD2 is a possible D gene (6 bases). CDR3 size: 13 residues. Trimming removed 3 bases from V and 5 bases from J, with 11 bases in between. Germline V CDR1 and CDR2: KGHSH, LQKENI. CDR3 DNA sequence: TGTGCCAGCTCACCCCGGGGGAGCGACGAGCAGTACTTC. It codes for CASSPRGSDEQYF.

This rearrangement joins TRBV5-6 to TRBJ2-7; D gene ambiguous. Deletions cut 4 bases from V and 6 bases from J, with 14 bases between. Germline values: CDR1 SGHDT, CDR2 YYEEEE. The CDR3 is 13 amino acids. CDR3 DNA: TGTGCCAGCAGCCTCCCCTGGGTGGGCGAGCAGTACTTC. This gives the protein CASSLPWVGEQYF.